This entry is about one T cell receptor beta chain. The method was immunoSEQ multiplex PCR; TCRdb's version includes in-frame clones alone and lacks a portion of them. Of tens of thousands of clones listed, about 90% are singletons. The data are from a study of OX40 agonist ivuxolimab in advanced cancers. Sequenced here: CD4+ or CD8+ T cells sorted from blood, sampled in a trial of the OX40 agonist ivuxolimab. The source of this sequence is an adult with an advanced solid tumor such as melanoma, head and neck, liver or kidney cancer.

The CDR3 coding sequence is TGTGCCAGCAGTTTTTGGGGGGCAGGGGCCAACGTCCTGACTTTC. The encoded protein is CASSFWGAGANVLTF. J is TRBJ2-6 and V is TRBV27; D assignment may be TRBD1 or TRBD2 (6 bases each). Trimming stripped 3 bases from V and 4 bases from J, with 10 bases between. This CDR3 spans 15 amino acids. From germline, CDR1 is MNHEY and CDR2 SMNVEV (reference sequence).